This T cell receptor (beta chain) stems from a study of CD8+CD57+ T cells in acquired aplastic anemia. In the study overall: CD4+ and CD8+ cells, once sorted, gave DNA averaging approximately 3 ug.

Patients chosen for sequencing had shown CD8+CD57+ cell expansion by flow cytometry. Severe acquired aplastic anemia was diagnosed in all patients. Patients had undergone no therapy by the time their blood was sampled. About this clonotype: Its matching antigen is unknown.

Investigators profiled TCR beta VDJ and CDR3 from genomic DNA template. TCRdb ran MiXCR on the reads and lists one entry per CDR3 protein. The sample consists of about 190,000 distinct CDR3 sequences, 48% of them appearing once. The length of the CDR3 is 14 residues. V shed 3 bases, J shed 6 bases, and the junction held 5 bases outside the gene matches. Germline loops: CDR1 SEHNR, CDR2 FQNEAQ (reference sequence). Study-wide findings and caveats: In common between the patients and the controls were approximately 28 CD8+ CDR3 sequences.

The V and J genes are TRBV7-9 and TRBJ2-7; 10 nucleotides line up with TRBD1. The specimen was sorted CD4+, CD8+, or CD8+CD57+ T cells (not recorded which) from PBMCs. This TCR was sampled from a human donor with aplastic anemia. CDR3: CASSFEDRGVEQYF. CDR3 bases: TGTGCCAGCAGCTTCGAGGACAGGGGGGTCGAGCAGTACTTC.